The 13 T cell receptor beta chains given below trace back to one sample, sequenced in a study of CD8+ T cells in alopecia areata. As for treatment: oral pan-JAK inhibitor, 5-10 mg twice daily. In each case, RNA was isolated and then reverse transcribed into cDNA as the sequencing template. Clones were sequenced by immunoSEQ multiplex PCR, and TCRdb holds only the in-frame ones, with some missing. The sample lists some 150,000 clones; roughly 60% were seen once. The source material was CD4+ T cells sorted from blood, sampled between weeks 55 and 70, from a patient treated with tofacitinib. The source of these receptors is a human donor with alopecia areata.

The rearrangement links TRBV4-1 to TRBJ1-1; 8 bases are shared with TRBD1. This CDR3 is 14 amino acids long. Germline-derived CDR1 and CDR2 are MGHRA and YSYEKL. Unmatched junction bases numbered 13, after V lost 8 bases and J lost 8 bases. This CDR3 is CASGTYPGQGEAFF. The CDR3 DNA is TGCGCCAGCGGCACTTACCCAGGACAGGGAGAAGCTTTCTTT.

The chain employs TRBV6-5 and TRBJ2-1; TRBD2 matches 14 bases. The junction had 4 bases not matched to a gene; V was cut back by 6 bases and J by 9 bases. The CDR3 totals 14 residues. The germline V gene has CDR1 MNHEY and CDR2 SVGAGI. Written as DNA, the CDR3 is TGTGCCAGCAGAACGGGACTAGCGGGGGTTGAGCAGTTCTTC. It encodes CASRTGLAGVEQFF.

The chain is built from TRBV4-1 and TRBJ2-3; a weak D match, TRBD2 (6 bases). Germline V gene lookup returns CDR1 MGHRA and CDR2 YSYEKL. The CDR3 has 15 amino acids. V was clipped by 2 bases and J by 2 bases, with 11 bases between them. CDR3 region: CASSQPGTPTDTQYF. The CDR3 nucleotides are TGCGCCAGCAGCCAACCTGGGACTCCCACAGATACGCAGTATTTT.

The chain carries TRBV4-1 and TRBJ2-5, with unresolved D. The CDR3 loop spans 15 amino acids. Germline assignment: CDR1 MGHRA and CDR2 YSYEKL. V was clipped by 0 bases and J by 2 bases, with 10 bases between them. The CDR3 region is CASSQDRVGQETQYF. Here the CDR3 DNA reads TGCGCCAGCAGCCAAGACAGAGTGGGGCAAGAGACCCAGTACTTC.

The CDR3 DNA reads as TGTGCCAGCAGCCAAGAGGGAGGGGACAACTATGGCTACACCTTC. Its translation is CASSQEGGDNYGYTF. The chain carries TRBV4-2 and TRBJ1-2; D might be TRBD1 (5 bases). CDR3 length: 15 amino acids. Germline-derived CDR1 and CDR2 are LGHNA and YNFKEQ. Trimming pared 0 bases from V and 2 bases from J, leaving 10 bases between.

V gene TRBV7-2 combines with J gene TRBJ2-7, with D perhaps TRBD1 (6 bases). With 5 bases removed from V and 0 bases from J, the gap between germline ends came to 14 bases. CDR3 length: 15 amino acids. Germline-derived CDR1 and CDR2 are SGHTA and FQGNSA. The CDR3 here is CASSRLRDNSYEQYF. CDR3 bases: TGTGCCAGCAGCAGACTACGGGACAACTCCTACGAGCAGTACTTC.

The chain uses TRBV2 and TRBJ1-5; the D is unclear. The CDR3 is 14 amino acids. The V end was cut by 4 bases, the J end by 3 bases, with 10 bases between. CDR1 SNHLY and CDR2 FYNNEI come from the germline V gene. The CDR3 region has the DNA TGTGCCAGCAGTGTGGAGGGTCCCAATCAGCCCCAGCATTTT. Amino acid sequence: CASSVEGPNQPQHF.

This chain uses TRBV30 with TRBJ2-6; no definite D call. CDR3 length: 11 residues. Per the germline V gene, CDR1 is GTSNPN and CDR2 is SVGIG (reference sequence). The CDR3 protein is CGSSGANVLTF. The CDR3 bases are TGTGGGAGCTCTGGGGCCAACGTCCTGACTTTC.

J is TRBJ2-6 and V is TRBV6-6; 10 nucleotides line up with TRBD2. The CDR3 has 16 residues. Unmatched junction bases numbered 3, after V lost 4 bases and J lost 3 bases. Germline loops: CDR1 MNHNY, CDR2 SVGAGI (reference sequence). CDR3 residues: CASSSPSGGGANVLTF. The CDR3, as DNA: TGTGCCAGCAGTTCCCCTAGCGGGGGTGGGGCCAACGTCCTGACTTTC.

J is TRBJ1-1 and V is TRBV12-2; the table's D call of TRBD1 was not tested on the DNA. TRBV12-2 is noted as a pseudogene. CDR3 length equals 16 residues. The CDR3 loop is CASRLGRTDMNTEAFF. The CDR3 region has the DNA TGTGCAAGTCGCTTAGGTAGGACGGACATGAACACTGAAGCTTTCTTT.

With respect to this clone: A read error may account for a junction end that differs from germline. The V and J genes are TRBV29-1 and TRBJ2-5; 9 nucleotides agree with TRBD1. The V gene's germline CDR1 is SQVTM and CDR2 ANQGSEA. This CDR3 spans 12 amino acids. The CDR3, as DNA: TGCGGCGTGGGACAGGGCCAAGAGACCCAGTACTTC. Its protein product is CGVGQGQETQYF.

CDR3 DNA: TGTGCCAGCAGCGCCCGGACTAGCTCTGGGGCCAACGTCCTGACTTTC. Protein: CASSARTSSGANVLTF. This rearrangement joins TRBV11-2 to TRBJ2-6; 7 nucleotides match TRBD2. Germline trimming cut 5 bases from V and 0 bases from J; bases unmatched to any gene: 4. From germline, CDR1 is SGHAT and CDR2 FQNNGV. The CDR3 contains 16 residues.

The chain combines TRBV25-1 with TRBJ2-5; possible D gene TRBD1, 6 bases. CDR1 is MGHDK, CDR2 SYGVNS, per germline. The V and J ends lost 6 bases and 4 bases respectively, with 15 bases between them. The CDR3 is 14 residues long. CDR3 residues: CASSGQRGIETQYF. DNA of the CDR3: TGTGCCAGCAGCGGCCAAAGGGGGATAGAGACCCAGTACTTC. The variable domain in full, with the rest retrieved from reference TRBV25-1 and TRBJ2-5, is EADIYQTPRYLVIGTGKKITLECSQTMGHDKMYWYQQDPGMELHLIHYSYGVNSTEKGDLSSESTVSRIRTEHFPLTLESARPSHTSQYLCASSGQRGIETQYFGPGTRLLVL.